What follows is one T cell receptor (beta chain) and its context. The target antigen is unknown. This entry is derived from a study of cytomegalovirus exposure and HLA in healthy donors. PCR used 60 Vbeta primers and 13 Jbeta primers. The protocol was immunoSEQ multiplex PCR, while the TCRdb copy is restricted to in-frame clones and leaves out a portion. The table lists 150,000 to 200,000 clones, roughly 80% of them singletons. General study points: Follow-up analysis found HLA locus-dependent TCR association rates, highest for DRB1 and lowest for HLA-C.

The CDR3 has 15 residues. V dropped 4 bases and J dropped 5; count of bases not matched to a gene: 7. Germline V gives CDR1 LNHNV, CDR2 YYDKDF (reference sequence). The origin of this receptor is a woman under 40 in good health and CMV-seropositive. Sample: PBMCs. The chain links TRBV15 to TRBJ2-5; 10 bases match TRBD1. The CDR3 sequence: CATSNQGQGRETQYF. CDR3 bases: TGTGCCACCAGCAACCAGGGACAGGGGAGGGAGACCCAGTACTTC.